These 29 T cell receptor beta chains originate from one sample sequenced in a study of T cells after yellow fever vaccination. TCRdb analysed the 5' RACE reads with MiXCR anew, one entry per CDR3 protein. The sample contains some 300,000 distinct CDR3 sequences, over 8.5% of which appear only once. The sequenced sample was CD4+ T cells sorted from PBMCs, obtained 45 days after the yellow fever booster vaccination. The origin of the receptors is a man aged 18 to 30 who received the YFV17D yellow fever vaccine.

This chain joins TRBV20-1 and TRBJ2-7, with TRBD1 identical over 12 bases. The CDR3 loop spans 16 amino acids. Trimming took 5 bases from V and 0 from J; bases not matched to a gene: 8. From germline, CDR1 is DFQATT and CDR2 SNEGSKA (reference sequence). The CDR3 protein is CSAGGTGGTHSYEQYF. The CDR3 DNA follows: TGCAGTGCTGGGGGGACAGGGGGCACCCACTCCTACGAGCAGTACTTC.

This clonotype was recorded a few times. This rearrangement joins TRBV5-1 to TRBJ2-3; no reliable D call. Germline CDR1 reads SGHRS; CDR2 reads YFSETQ. Between the trimmed V and J ends, which lost 2 bases and 8 bases, there was a span of 15 bases. This CDR3 is built from 14 residues. CDR3 loop: CASSFELRPGTQYF. The CDR3, as DNA: TGCGCCAGCAGCTTTGAATTGCGGCCCGGTACGCAGTATTTT.

The V and J genes are TRBV20-1 and TRBJ1-2; D may be TRBD1 (5 bases). V was clipped by 6 bases and J by 5 bases, with 10 bases between them. In germline, CDR1 is DFQATT, CDR2 SNEGSKA (reference sequence). The CDR3 loop spans 11 amino acids. CDR3 in DNA: TGCAGTGCGACCGGGGCTTATGGCTACACCTTC. This sequence encodes CSATGAYGYTF.

This chain connects TRBV6-5 to TRBJ2-7; D remains unclear. The CDR3 totals 14 residues. Germline values: CDR1 MNHEY, CDR2 SVGAGI. V lost 6 bases and J lost 3, with 15 bases in between. CDR3 region: CASRPGLGGYEQYF. CDR3 in DNA: TGTGCCAGCAGACCCGGGTTGGGCGGCTACGAGCAGTACTTC.

V gene TRBV29-1 combines with J gene TRBJ2-3, with D maybe TRBD2 (5 bases). CDR3 length equals 15 residues. The germline V and J ends were trimmed by 7 bases and 0 bases, with 17 bases remaining between them. Germline-derived CDR1 and CDR2 are SQVTM and ANQGSEA. CDR3 nucleotide sequence: TGCAGCGCATCTAGGACTTCTTCTAGCACAGATACGCAGTATTTT. As protein: CSASRTSSSTDTQYF.

The genes are TRBV7-6 and TRBJ2-4; D is uncertain. Trimming shortened V by 1 base and J by 6 bases, and 7 bases separated the two germline ends. Per the germline V gene, CDR1 is SGHVS and CDR2 is FNYEAQ. CDR3 length: 13 amino acids. The CDR3 DNA follows: TGTGCCAGCAGCTTAGATTGGGGAAACATTCAGTACTTC. Translated, it gives CASSLDWGNIQYF.

The chain combines TRBV7-2 with TRBJ2-7; 7 nucleotides line up with TRBD1. Germline V gives CDR1 SGHTA, CDR2 FQGNSA. Germline trimming cut 3 bases from V and 0 bases from J; bases unmatched to any gene: 5. The CDR3 consists of 15 residues. CDR3 protein: CASSFGQASSYEQYV. The CDR3 DNA follows: TGTGCCAGCAGCTTTGGACAGGCTAGCTCCTACGAGCAGTACGTC.

This clonotype was found a few times. The V gene is TRBV10-3, the J gene TRBJ2-6; TRBD2 might be the D (6 bases). V was clipped by 9 bases and J by 4 bases, with 19 bases between them. This CDR3 spans 16 amino acids. CDR1 is ENHRY, CDR2 SYGVKD, per germline. The CDR3, as DNA: TGTGCCATTACTGACCCCCGGGAGCGGGGGGCCAACGTCCTGACTTTC. Translated: CAITDPRERGANVLTF.

This clonotype was recorded many times. The chain is built from TRBV7-2 and TRBJ2-7; D unresolved. CDR3 length: 12 amino acids. The V gene lost 5 bases and the J gene lost 11 bases, with 16 bases spanning the gap. CDR1 SGHTA and CDR2 FQGNSA come from the germline V gene. CDR3 coding DNA: TGTGCCAGCAGCCCCGACCGAAATACAGAGTACTTC. Amino acids: CASSPDRNTEYF.

This clonotype was counted between two and nine times. V and J are TRBV29-1 and TRBJ2-3; perhaps TRBD2 as D (6 bases). The CDR3 length is 13 residues. The germline V gene has CDR1 SQVTM and CDR2 ANQGSEA. The CDR3 nucleotides read TGCAACGTACGAAGCGGGCTTACAGATACGCAGTATTTT. Residues: CNVRSGLTDTQYF.

The chain joins TRBV6-1 to TRBJ1-4, with D hard to call. The CDR3 has 14 residues. Per the germline V gene, CDR1 is MNHNS and CDR2 is SASEGT. V lost 4 bases, J lost 7 bases, and 13 bases lay in between. The CDR3 DNA reads TGTGCCAGCAGTGCCACACTTGAGGGTGAAAAACTGTTTTTT. Amino acids: CASSATLEGEKLFF.

In its sample, this clonotype was seen a few times. The chain couples TRBV7-9 to TRBJ1-2; perhaps TRBD1 as D (5 bases). The CDR3 spans 12 residues. V shed 5 bases and J shed 5 bases, with 9 bases lying between them. CDR1 and CDR2 (germline): SEHNR, FQNEAQ (reference sequence). The CDR3 is CASSPGTYGYTF. As DNA, the CDR3 is TGTGCCAGCAGCCCCGGGACTTATGGCTACACCTTC.

The rearrangement joins TRBV20-1 to TRBJ1-1; D not certain. The CDR3 consists of 14 residues. The germline V gene encodes CDR1 DFQATT and CDR2 SNEGSKA (reference sequence). Trimming stripped 0 bases from V and 2 bases from J, with 10 bases between. CDR3 loop: CSARDEGINTEAFF. The CDR3 nucleotides read TGCAGTGCTAGAGATGAGGGAATAAACACTGAAGCTTTCTTT.

This clonotype turned up a few times. The J gene is TRBJ2-2, the V gene TRBV7-3; D is unclear. V was shortened by 5 bases and J by 0 bases, with 13 bases between the two germline ends. Germline CDR1 is SGHTA and CDR2 is FQGTGA. The CDR3 loop spans 16 amino acids. The CDR3 reads CASSLQFSANTGELFF. The CDR3 DNA reads TGTGCCAGCAGCCTGCAGTTCTCCGCGAACACCGGGGAGCTGTTTTTT.

The CDR3 sequence: CASTQGGRTYNEQFF. The CDR3 DNA is TGTGCCAGCACCCAGGGGGGGAGGACCTACAATGAGCAGTTCTTC. The genes are TRBV6-5 and TRBJ2-1; D may match TRBD1 or TRBD2 (7 bases each). Germline V gene lookup returns CDR1 MNHEY and CDR2 SVGAGI. The CDR3 contains 15 residues. Trimming cost V 7 bases and J 2 bases, with 15 bases left between them.

The rearrangement joins TRBV20-1 to TRBJ1-1, with D uncertain. This CDR3 region has 11 residues. Looked up from germline, CDR1 is DFQATT and CDR2 is SNEGSKA (reference sequence). Trimming pared 1 base from V and 4 bases from J, leaving 4 bases between. The DNA of the CDR3 is TGCAGTGCTAGAGGGATCACTGAAGCTTTCTTT. It specifies CSARGITEAFF.

V gene TRBV2 combines with J gene TRBJ2-1; maybe TRBD1 (5 bases). The CDR3 contains 16 residues. Between the trimmed V and J ends, which lost 5 bases and 0 bases, there was a span of 14 bases. Germline V gives CDR1 SNHLY, CDR2 FYNNEI. The CDR3 spells CASSPSRGFSYNEQFF. CDR3 nucleotide sequence: TGTGCCAGCAGTCCATCTAGGGGCTTCTCCTACAATGAGCAGTTCTTC.

This clonotype was seen more than once but under ten times. The chain uses TRBV7-7 and TRBJ2-1; 8 bases are a match to TRBD1. The CDR3 is 17 amino acids. The ends lost 3 bases at V and 0 bases at J; junction bases unmatched: 7. CDR1 and CDR2 (germline): SSHAT, FNYEAQ (reference sequence). CDR3 sequence: CASSLAGDRSSYNEQFF. CDR3 DNA sequence: TGTGCCAGCAGCTTGGCCGGGGACAGGAGCTCCTACAATGAGCAGTTCTTC.

In this sample, this clonotype turned up a few times. The rearrangement uses TRBV3-1 and TRBJ2-5, with TRBD1 identical over 7 bases. V lost 0 bases and J lost 4; bases outside the gene matches: 8. Per germline, CDR1 LGHDT and CDR2 YNNKEL (reference sequence). The CDR3 is made up of 16 amino acids. CDR3 amino acids: CASSQDKGAGGETQYF. CDR3 nucleotides: TGTGCCAGCAGCCAAGATAAGGGGGCCGGAGGAGAGACCCAGTACTTC.

This clonotype showed up many times. The rearrangement uses TRBV7-6 and TRBJ2-7; the match to TRBD2 covers 8 bases. Germline CDR1 and CDR2: SGHVS and FNYEAQ. V lost 4 bases, J lost 6 bases, and 11 bases stayed unmatched. This CDR3 region has 15 residues. This chain's CDR3 is CASSSGGRARGEQYF. In DNA, the CDR3 is TGTGCCAGCAGCTCGGGGGGGCGAGCTCGGGGCGAGCAGTACTTC.

In its sample, this clonotype was seen many times. The gene calls are TRBV28 and TRBJ1-1; D gene uncertain. The CDR3 extends over 13 amino acids. Germline lookup yields CDR1 MDHEN and CDR2 SYDVKM. The V gene lost 3 bases and the J gene lost 0 bases, with 5 bases spanning the gap. The CDR3 DNA reads as TGTGCCAGCAGTTTGAACCTGAACACTGAAGCTTTCTTT. Translated: CASSLNLNTEAFF.

This clonotype was seen a handful of times. This chain uses TRBV20-1 with TRBJ1-6; D uncertain. V was pared by 5 bases and J by 0 bases, with 11 bases between. This CDR3 comprises 15 residues. The germline gives CDR1 DFQATT, CDR2 SNEGSKA (reference sequence). CDR3 sequence: CSAVTLVSYNSPLHF. The CDR3, as DNA: TGCAGTGCTGTGACACTGGTCTCCTATAATTCACCCCTCCACTTT.

This clonotype has ten or more counts. This sequence joins TRBV2 and TRBJ2-5; 8 nucleotides match TRBD2. The ends lost 3 bases at V and 5 bases at J; junction bases unmatched: 5. The CDR3 consists of 14 residues. The germline CDR1 and CDR2 sequences are SNHLY and FYNNEI. CDR3 DNA: TGTGCCAGCAGTGATGTCCCGGGGGGGGAGACCCAGTACTTC. Translating gives CASSDVPGGETQYF.

V is TRBV10-3 and J is TRBJ1-5; D is uncertain. Germline CDR1 and CDR2: ENHRY and SYGVKD. The V end was cut by 9 bases, the J end by 6 bases, with 12 bases between. The CDR3 loop spans 12 amino acids. CDR3 bases: TGTGCCATGGTAACGGGATCTCAGCCCCAGCATTTT. Residues: CAMVTGSQPQHF.

The rearrangement joins TRBV12-3 or TRBV12-4 to TRBJ2-1; 7 positions match TRBD2. V trimming: 5 bases; J trimming: 10 bases; junction bases outside the gene matches: 8. The CDR3 consists of 13 residues. The CDR3 here is CASSPFSGGEQFF. The CDR3 coding sequence is TGTGCCAGCAGTCCCTTTTCCGGGGGGGAGCAGTTCTTC.

This chain connects TRBV18 to TRBJ1-1; TRBD1 is a possible D gene (6 bases). V was trimmed by 6 bases and J by 5 bases, leaving 22 bases between them. The CDR3 is 16 residues long. Germline V gene data show CDR1 as KGHSH and CDR2 as LQKENI. The CDR3 region is CASSPTLQGRITEAFF. The CDR3 region has the DNA TGTGCCAGCTCGCCGACCTTACAGGGTAGAATTACTGAAGCTTTCTTT. Using reference TRBV18 and TRBJ1-1 for the parts outside the CDR3, the full variable domain is NAGVMQNPRHLVRRRGQEARLRCSPMKGHSHVYWYRQLPEEGLKFMVYLQKENIIDESGMPKERFSAEFPKEGPSILRIQQVVRGDSAAYFCASSPTLQGRITEAFFGQGTRLTVV.

This clonotype showed up many times. This rearrangement joins TRBV12-3 or TRBV12-4 to TRBJ2-5; a weak D match, TRBD2 (6 bases). The CDR3 covers 14 residues. V lost 2 bases to trimming and J lost 3 bases, with 10 bases between them. The CDR3 reads CASSLRGGEETQYF. The CDR3 DNA follows: TGTGCCAGCAGTTTAAGGGGAGGTGAAGAGACCCAGTACTTC.

V usage is TRBV4-3 and J usage is TRBJ1-2; 8 bases map to TRBD1. Germline values: CDR1 LGHNA, CDR2 YSLEER. This CDR3 is built from 14 residues. Trimming removed 4 bases from V and 3 bases from J; junction bases left unmatched: 4. The CDR3 coding sequence is TGCGCCAGCAGCCCCCTGACAGGGGACTATGGCTACACCTTC. Translating gives CASSPLTGDYGYTF.

V and J are TRBV12-3 or TRBV12-4 and TRBJ1-3; no reliable D call. Trimming stripped 3 bases from V and 4 bases from J, with 10 bases between. This CDR3 has 14 residues. CDR3 sequence: CASSFMSLGNTIYF. As DNA, the CDR3 is TGTGCCAGCAGTTTCATGTCACTCGGAAACACCATATATTTT.